These 19 T cell receptor beta chains share one sample of origin, sequenced in a study of cytomegalovirus exposure and HLA in healthy donors. The PCR ran on 60 Vbeta and 13 Jbeta primers. Generated by immunoSEQ multiplex PCR, the TCRdb table keeps only in-frame clones and is missing some. This repertoire shows about 89,000 clones, under 80% found once; its top ten account for approximately 1.8%. The sample consisted of PBMCs. The receptors stem from a male donor in good health and CMV-seronegative.

This chain connects TRBV28 to TRBJ1-1; D is uncertain. This CDR3 is 17 amino acids long. Trimming took off 3 bases at V and 0 bases at J, with 17 bases between the two ends. Germline-derived CDR1 and CDR2 are MDHEN and SYDVKM. The CDR3 DNA is TGTGCCAGCAGTTTTATTTTTGTTGTAGCGGTGAACACTGAAGCTTTCTTT. This translates into CASSFIFVVAVNTEAFF.

This clone was seen a handful of times. The V gene is TRBV2, the J gene TRBJ1-2, with 8 bases that match TRBD1. Germline CDR1 reads SNHLY; CDR2 reads FYNNEI. Unmatched junction bases numbered 11, after V lost 6 bases and J lost 8 bases. This CDR3 contains 14 residues. This CDR3 is CASSDSRQGQGYTF. The CDR3 DNA follows: TGTGCCAGCAGCGACTCCCGACAGGGGCAAGGCTACACCTTC.

The V and J genes are TRBV7-8 and TRBJ1-5; 8 nucleotides match TRBD1. The CDR3 is made up of 15 amino acids. Unmatched junction bases numbered 7, after V lost 5 bases and J lost 4 bases. Germline V CDR1 and CDR2: SGHVS, FQNEAQ. CDR3 in DNA: TGTGCCAGCAGCATGGGACAGGCAAATAATCAGCCCCAGCATTTT. Translated: CASSMGQANNQPQHF.

This sequence joins TRBV2 and TRBJ2-1; 8 positions match TRBD2. J gave up 4 bases and V 6 bases, and 11 bases lay outside the gene matches. Per the germline V gene, CDR1 is SNHLY and CDR2 is FYNNEI. The CDR3 runs 16 residues. In nucleotides, the CDR3 is TGTGCCAGCAGGGGTCCCGGGACTAGTGCTTACAATGAGCAGTTCTTC. Its protein product is CASRGPGTSAYNEQFF.

There are a few counts of this clone. The genes are TRBV7-2 and TRBJ2-1; D perhaps matches TRBD1 (6 bases). Germline CDR1 is SGHTA and CDR2 is FQGNSA. The germline V and J ends were trimmed by 5 bases and 3 bases, with 11 bases remaining between them. This CDR3 is 14 amino acids long. CDR3 in amino acids: CASSPRQVYNEQFF. The CDR3 nucleotides are TGTGCCAGCAGCCCCCGACAGGTCTACAATGAGCAGTTCTTC.

This sequence joins TRBV16 and TRBJ2-7; 7 nucleotides agree with TRBD1. The CDR3 consists of 16 residues. Germline V CDR1 and CDR2: KGHSY, FQNENV. V lost 2 bases to trimming and J lost 4 bases; unmatched junction nucleotides: 11. In DNA, the CDR3 is TGTGCCAGCAGCCAAACTAGACAGGGATTTGGGTACGAGCAGTACTTC. Its protein product is CASSQTRQGFGYEQYF.

The chain joins TRBV5-1 to TRBJ1-2, with D unresolved. V lost 0 bases, J lost 4 bases, and 10 bases lay in between. This CDR3 region has 14 residues. The germline CDR1 and CDR2 sequences are SGHRS and YFSETQ. The CDR3 protein is CASSLAQSSYGYTF. For the CDR3, the DNA is TGCGCCAGCAGCTTGGCACAGTCAAGCTATGGCTACACCTTC.

This clone was detected a few times. This sequence joins TRBV30 and TRBJ2-7, with a weak D call TRBD1 (6 bases). V lost 7 bases to trimming and J lost 2 bases, with 9 bases between them. The germline CDR1 and CDR2 sequences are GTSNPN and SVGIG (reference sequence). CDR3 size: 11 residues. The CDR3 region is CASQGTYEQYF. CDR3 DNA: TGTGCCTCACAGGGTACCTACGAGCAGTACTTC.

The V and J genes are TRBV28 and TRBJ2-3; D might be TRBD2 (6 bases). CDR3 length: 17 amino acids. The germline V gene encodes CDR1 MDHEN and CDR2 SYDVKM. V lost 6 bases and J 2 bases, leaving 21 bases between the germline ends. In DNA form, the CDR3 reads TGTGCCAGCAGCCAGGGTCGGGACTTCCAGCTCACAGATACGCAGTATTTT. Protein product: CASSQGRDFQLTDTQYF.

This clone was seen more than once but under ten times. The genes are TRBV6-5 and TRBJ2-5, with D unclear. The J call may be mistaken, given a closer DNA end match to TRBJ2-7. Germline V lookup: CDR1 MNHEY, CDR2 SVGAGI. The CDR3 contains 12 residues. Here the CDR3 DNA reads TGTGCCAGCACCGGCGGCCTCTACGAGCAGTACTTC. Amino acid sequence: CASTGGLYEQYF.

The chain combines TRBV4-1 with TRBJ2-3; 13 bases align to TRBD2. The V and J ends lost 0 bases and 6 bases, in that order; junction bases with no gene match: 0. The CDR3 is 15 amino acids. Germline CDR1 reads MGHRA; CDR2 reads YSYEKL. CDR3 sequence (DNA): TGCGCCAGCAGCCAAGAACTAGCGGGAGGGGATACGCAGTATTTT. This gives the protein CASSQELAGGDTQYF.

The chain uses TRBV4-2 and TRBJ2-1; a weak D match, TRBD2 (6 bases). Trimming left V 5 bases short and J 4 bases short, with 12 bases between. Germline V CDR1 and CDR2: LGHNA, YNFKEQ. The CDR3 sequence is 14 residues long. Written as DNA, the CDR3 is TGTGCCAGCAGCAGACCTGGGACTTACAATGAGCAGTTCTTC. Translation gives CASSRPGTYNEQFF.

V is TRBV6-5 and J is TRBJ1-2; 11 positions agree with TRBD1. Trimming took 6 bases from V and 4 from J; bases not matched to a gene: 4. CDR1 is MNHEY, CDR2 SVGAGI, per germline. This CDR3 is 14 amino acids long. The CDR3 spells CASSGQGARYGYTF. Written as DNA, the CDR3 is TGTGCCAGCAGCGGACAGGGGGCCCGCTATGGCTACACCTTC.

This clone was found a few times. This chain connects TRBV7-3 to TRBJ2-2; a weak D match, TRBD2 (6 bases). Per germline, CDR1 SGHTA and CDR2 FQGTGA. The V end was cut by 4 bases, the J end by 6 bases, with 12 bases between. The CDR3 runs 14 residues. The CDR3 reads CASSSSGLSGELFF. CDR3 DNA sequence: TGTGCCAGCAGCTCGTCGGGACTCTCCGGGGAGCTGTTTTTT.

J is TRBJ1-1 and V is TRBV7-2; D not certain. The germline V and J ends were trimmed by 1 base and 4 bases, with 4 bases remaining between them. Per the germline V gene, CDR1 is SGHTA and CDR2 is FQGNSA. The CDR3 covers 12 residues. The CDR3 loop is CASSLGVTEAFF. The CDR3 DNA reads as TGTGCCAGCAGCTTAGGAGTCACTGAAGCTTTCTTT.

This chain connects TRBV28 to TRBJ2-7, with TRBD2 matching over 9 bases. The germline gives CDR1 MDHEN, CDR2 SYDVKM. Unmatched junction bases numbered 9, after V lost 7 bases and J lost 5 bases. This CDR3 region has 14 residues. The CDR3 loop is CASTVSGRFDEQYF. Written as DNA, the CDR3 is TGTGCCAGCACCGTTAGCGGGAGATTCGACGAGCAGTACTTC.

The gene calls are TRBV6-5 and TRBJ2-7, with 7 bases aligning to TRBD1. The V gene end was trimmed by 5 bases and the J gene end by 6 bases; junction bases not matched to a gene: 10. CDR1 is MNHEY and CDR2 is SVGAGI in the germline V gene. The CDR3 is 14 amino acids. The CDR3 sequence: CASSPQTGSFEQYF. The DNA for the CDR3 is TGTGCCAGCAGTCCCCAGACAGGGTCGTTCGAGCAGTACTTC.

The chain employs TRBV29-1 and TRBJ2-7, with 10 positions matching TRBD2. Per germline, CDR1 SQVTM and CDR2 ANQGSEA. This CDR3 spans 12 amino acids. The V gene end was trimmed by 7 bases and the J gene end by 6 bases; junction bases not matched to a gene: 6. CDR3 sequence: CSARAGGSEQYF. DNA of the CDR3: TGCAGCGCTCGAGCGGGAGGGTCCGAGCAGTACTTC.

This clone was seen only once. At one boundary the junction diverges from the germline segment, which might be a read error. This chain uses TRBV7-7 with TRBJ2-2, with D possibly matching TRBD2 (5 bases). The CDR3 length is 14 residues. In germline, CDR1 is SSHAT, CDR2 FNYEAQ (reference sequence). Written as DNA, the CDR3 is TGTGCTAGCAGCTTAGGAGGGAACACCGGGGAGCTGTTTTTT. This gives the protein CASSLGGNTGELFF.